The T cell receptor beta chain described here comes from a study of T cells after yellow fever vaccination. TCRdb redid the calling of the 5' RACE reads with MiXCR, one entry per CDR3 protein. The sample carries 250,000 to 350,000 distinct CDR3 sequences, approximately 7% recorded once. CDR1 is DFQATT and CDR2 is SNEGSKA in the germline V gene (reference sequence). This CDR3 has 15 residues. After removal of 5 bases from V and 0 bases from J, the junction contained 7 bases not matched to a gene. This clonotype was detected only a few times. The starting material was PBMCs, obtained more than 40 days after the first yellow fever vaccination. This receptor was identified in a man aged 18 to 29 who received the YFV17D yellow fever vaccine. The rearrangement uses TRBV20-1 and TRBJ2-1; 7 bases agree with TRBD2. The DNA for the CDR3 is TGCAGTGCTCCCCCCGGGACTACCTCCTACAATGAGCAGTTCTTC. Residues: CSAPPGTTSYNEQFF.